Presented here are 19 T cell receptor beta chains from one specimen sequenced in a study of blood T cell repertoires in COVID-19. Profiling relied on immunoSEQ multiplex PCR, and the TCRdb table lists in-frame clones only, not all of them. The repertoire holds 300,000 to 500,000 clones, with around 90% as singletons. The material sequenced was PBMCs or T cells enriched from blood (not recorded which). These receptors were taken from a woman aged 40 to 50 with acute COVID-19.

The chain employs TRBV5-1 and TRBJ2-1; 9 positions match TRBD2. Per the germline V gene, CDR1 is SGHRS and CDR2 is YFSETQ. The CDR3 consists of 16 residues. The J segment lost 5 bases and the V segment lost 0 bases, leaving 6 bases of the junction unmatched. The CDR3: CASSLDASGKNNEQFF. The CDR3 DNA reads TGCGCCAGCAGCTTGGATGCTAGCGGGAAAAACAATGAGCAGTTCTTC. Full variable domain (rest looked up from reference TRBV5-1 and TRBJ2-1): KAGVTQTPRYLIKTRGQQVTLSCSPISGHRSVSWYQQTPGQGLQFLFEYFSETQRNKGNFPGRFSGRQFSNSRSEMNVSTLELGDSALYLCASSLDASGKNNEQFFGPGTRLTVL.

The CDR3 region is CASSHPTGTYEQYF. Written as DNA, the CDR3 is TGCGCCAGCAGCCACCCGACAGGTACCTACGAGCAGTACTTC. The V and J genes are TRBV4-1 and TRBJ2-7, with D perhaps TRBD1 (6 bases). CDR3 length: 14 residues. Germline values: CDR1 MGHRA, CDR2 YSYEKL. V was shortened by 3 bases and J by 2 bases, with 11 bases between the two germline ends.

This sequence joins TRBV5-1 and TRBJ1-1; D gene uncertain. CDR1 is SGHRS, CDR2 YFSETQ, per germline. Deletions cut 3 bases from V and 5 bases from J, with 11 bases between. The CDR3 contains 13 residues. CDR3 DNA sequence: TGCGCCAGCAGCTACCGCTCGGGAACTGAAGCTTTCTTT. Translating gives CASSYRSGTEAFF.

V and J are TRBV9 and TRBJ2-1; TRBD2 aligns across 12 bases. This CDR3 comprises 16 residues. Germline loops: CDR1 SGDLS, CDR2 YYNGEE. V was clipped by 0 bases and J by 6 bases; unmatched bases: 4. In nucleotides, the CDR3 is TGTGCCAGCAGCGTAGACAGACTAGCGGGGGTCAATGAGCAGTTCTTC. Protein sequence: CASSVDRLAGVNEQFF.

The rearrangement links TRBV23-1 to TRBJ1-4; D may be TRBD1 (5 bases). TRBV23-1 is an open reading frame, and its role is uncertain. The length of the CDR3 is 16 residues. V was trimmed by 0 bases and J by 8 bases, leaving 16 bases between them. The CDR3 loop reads CASSQSFLGPDEKLFF. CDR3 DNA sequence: TGCGCCAGCAGTCAATCCTTTCTGGGGCCAGACGAAAAACTGTTTTTT.

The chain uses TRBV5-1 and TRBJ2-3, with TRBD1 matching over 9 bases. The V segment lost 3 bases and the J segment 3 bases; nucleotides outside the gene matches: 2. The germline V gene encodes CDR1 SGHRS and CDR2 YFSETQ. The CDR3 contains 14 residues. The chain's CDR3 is CASSSGTGTDTQYF. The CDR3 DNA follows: TGCGCCAGCAGCTCCGGGACAGGGACAGATACGCAGTATTTT.

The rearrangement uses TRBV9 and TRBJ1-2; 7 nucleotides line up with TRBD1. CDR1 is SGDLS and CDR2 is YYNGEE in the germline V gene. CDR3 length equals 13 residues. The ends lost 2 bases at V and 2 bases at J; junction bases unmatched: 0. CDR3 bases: TGTGCCAGCAGCGTGGGACAGAACTATGGCTACACCTTC. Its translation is CASSVGQNYGYTF.

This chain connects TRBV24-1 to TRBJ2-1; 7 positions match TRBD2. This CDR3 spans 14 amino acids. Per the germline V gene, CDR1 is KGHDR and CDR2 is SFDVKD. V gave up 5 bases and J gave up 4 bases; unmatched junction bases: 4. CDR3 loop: CATSVGGGYNEQFF. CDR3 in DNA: TGTGCCACCAGTGTTGGGGGGGGATACAATGAGCAGTTCTTC.

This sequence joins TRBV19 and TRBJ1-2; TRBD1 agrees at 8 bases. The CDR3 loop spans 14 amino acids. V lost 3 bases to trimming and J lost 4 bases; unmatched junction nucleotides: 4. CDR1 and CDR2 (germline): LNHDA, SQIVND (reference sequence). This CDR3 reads CASSIKGTGYGYTF. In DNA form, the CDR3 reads TGTGCCAGTAGTATTAAGGGGACAGGCTATGGCTACACCTTC.

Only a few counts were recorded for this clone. The CDR3 nucleotides read TGTGCCAGCAGCTTAGGTTCTTTCTCCTACGAGCAGTACTTC. It translates to CASSLGSFSYEQYF. The genes are TRBV11-2 and TRBJ2-7, with no clear D. Looked up from germline, CDR1 is SGHAT and CDR2 is FQNNGV. With 1 base removed from V and 0 bases from J, the gap between germline ends came to 7 bases. CDR3 length equals 14 residues.

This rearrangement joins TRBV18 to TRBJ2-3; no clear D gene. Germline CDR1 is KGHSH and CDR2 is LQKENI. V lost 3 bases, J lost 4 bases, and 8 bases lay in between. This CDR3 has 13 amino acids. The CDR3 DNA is TGTGCCAGCTCACCGCCTCGGGCAGATACGCAGTATTTT. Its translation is CASSPPRADTQYF.

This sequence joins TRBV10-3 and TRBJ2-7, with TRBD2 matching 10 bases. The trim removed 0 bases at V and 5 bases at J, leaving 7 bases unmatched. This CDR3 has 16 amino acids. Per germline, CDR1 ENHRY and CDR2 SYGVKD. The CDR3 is CAISESPASGGNEQYF. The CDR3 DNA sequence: TGTGCCATCAGTGAGTCGCCGGCTAGCGGGGGAAACGAGCAGTACTTC.

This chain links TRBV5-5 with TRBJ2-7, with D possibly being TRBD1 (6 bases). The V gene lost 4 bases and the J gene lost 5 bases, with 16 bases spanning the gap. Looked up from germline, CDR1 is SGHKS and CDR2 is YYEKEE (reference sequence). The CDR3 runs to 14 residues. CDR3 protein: CASSPWTVFDEQYF. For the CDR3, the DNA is TGTGCCAGCAGCCCGTGGACAGTTTTCGACGAGCAGTACTTC.

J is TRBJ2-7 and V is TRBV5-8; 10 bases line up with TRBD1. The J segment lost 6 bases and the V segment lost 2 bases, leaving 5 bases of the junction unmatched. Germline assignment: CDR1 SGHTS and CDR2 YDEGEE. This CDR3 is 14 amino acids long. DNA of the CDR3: TGTGCCAGCAGCTTAGACAGGGGGCAGCGCGAGCAGTACTTC. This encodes CASSLDRGQREQYF.

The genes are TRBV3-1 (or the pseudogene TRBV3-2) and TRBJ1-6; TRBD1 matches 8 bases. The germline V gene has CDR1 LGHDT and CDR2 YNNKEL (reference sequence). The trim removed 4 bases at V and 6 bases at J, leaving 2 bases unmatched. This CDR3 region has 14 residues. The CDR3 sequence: CASSRGQGNSPLHF. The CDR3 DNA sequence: TGTGCCAGCAGCCGAGGACAGGGTAATTCACCCCTCCACTTT.

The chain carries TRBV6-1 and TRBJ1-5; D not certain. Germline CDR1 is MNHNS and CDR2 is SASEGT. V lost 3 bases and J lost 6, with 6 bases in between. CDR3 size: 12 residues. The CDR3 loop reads CASSDPTQPQHF. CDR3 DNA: TGTGCCAGCAGTGATCCTACTCAGCCCCAGCATTTT.

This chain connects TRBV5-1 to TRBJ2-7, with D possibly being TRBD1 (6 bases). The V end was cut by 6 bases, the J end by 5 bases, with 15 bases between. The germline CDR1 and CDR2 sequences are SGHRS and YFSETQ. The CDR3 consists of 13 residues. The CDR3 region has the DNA TGCGCCAGCACCTTTACAGGGAGCGACGAGCAGTACTTC. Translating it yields CASTFTGSDEQYF.

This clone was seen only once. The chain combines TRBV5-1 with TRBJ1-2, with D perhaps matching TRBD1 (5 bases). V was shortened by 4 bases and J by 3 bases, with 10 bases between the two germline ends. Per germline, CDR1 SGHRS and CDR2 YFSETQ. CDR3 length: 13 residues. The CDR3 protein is CASSPGRDYGYTF. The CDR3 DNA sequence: TGCGCCAGCAGCCCCGGCAGGGACTATGGCTACACCTTC.

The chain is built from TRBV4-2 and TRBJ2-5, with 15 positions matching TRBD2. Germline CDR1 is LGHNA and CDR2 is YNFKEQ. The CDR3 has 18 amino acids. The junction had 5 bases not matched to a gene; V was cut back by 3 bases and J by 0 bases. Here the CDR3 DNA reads TGTGCCAGCAGCCAGACAGGGACTAGCGGGGGGAACCAAGAGACCCAGTACTTC. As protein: CASSQTGTSGGNQETQYF.